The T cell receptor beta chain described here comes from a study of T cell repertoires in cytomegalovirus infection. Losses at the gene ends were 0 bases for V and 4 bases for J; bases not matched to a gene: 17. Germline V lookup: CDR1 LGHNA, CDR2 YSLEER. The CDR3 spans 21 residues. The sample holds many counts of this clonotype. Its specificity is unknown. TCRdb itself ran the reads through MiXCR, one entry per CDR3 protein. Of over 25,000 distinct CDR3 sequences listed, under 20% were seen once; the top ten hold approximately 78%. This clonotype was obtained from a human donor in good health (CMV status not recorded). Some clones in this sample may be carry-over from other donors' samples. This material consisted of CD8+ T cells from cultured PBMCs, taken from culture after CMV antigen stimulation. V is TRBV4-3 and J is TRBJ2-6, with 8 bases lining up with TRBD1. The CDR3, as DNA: TGCGCCAGCAGCCAAGAGGGCGCAGGACAGGGTTTTTTTGCAGGGGCCAACGTCCTGACTTTC. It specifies CASSQEGAGQGFFAGANVLTF.